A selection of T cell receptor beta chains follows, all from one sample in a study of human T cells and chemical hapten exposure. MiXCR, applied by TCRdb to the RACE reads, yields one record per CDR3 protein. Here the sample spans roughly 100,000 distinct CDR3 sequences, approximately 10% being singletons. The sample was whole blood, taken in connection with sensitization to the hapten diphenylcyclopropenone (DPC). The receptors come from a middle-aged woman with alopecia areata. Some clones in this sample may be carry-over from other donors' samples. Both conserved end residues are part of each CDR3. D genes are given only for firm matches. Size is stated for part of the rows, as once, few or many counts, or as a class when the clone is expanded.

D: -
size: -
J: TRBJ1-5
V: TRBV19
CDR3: CASTVTGTANQPQHF
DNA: TGTGCCAGTACAGTCACCGGGACCGCCAATCAGCCCCAGCATTTT

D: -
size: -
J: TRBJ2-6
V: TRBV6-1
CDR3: CASSVGPGANVLTF
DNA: TGTGCCAGCAGTGTGGGCCCTGGGGCCAACGTCCTGACTTTC

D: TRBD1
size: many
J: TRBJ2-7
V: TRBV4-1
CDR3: CASSQDIAQGTYEQYF
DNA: TGCGCCAGCAGCCAAGATATAGCACAGGGGACCTACGAGCAGTACTTC

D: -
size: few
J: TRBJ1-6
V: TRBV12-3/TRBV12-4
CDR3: CASSLGSSYNSPLHF
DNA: TGTGCCAGCAGTTTGGGGAGCTCCTATAATTCACCCCTCCACTTT

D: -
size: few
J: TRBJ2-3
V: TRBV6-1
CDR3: CATINSPGATDTQYF
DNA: TGTGCCACCATCAACTCCCCGGGGGCCACAGATACGCAGTATTTT

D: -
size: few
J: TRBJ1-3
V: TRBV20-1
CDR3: CSAKWTGGNTIYF
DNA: TGCAGTGCTAAATGGACGGGGGGAAACACCATATATTTT

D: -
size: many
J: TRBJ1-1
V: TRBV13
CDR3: CASSTPGAMNTEAFF
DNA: TGTGCCAGCAGTACACCGGGGGCCATGAACACTGAAGCTTTCTTT

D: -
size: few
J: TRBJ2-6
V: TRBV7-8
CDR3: CASSLLGQSSSGANVLTF
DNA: TGTGCCAGCAGCTTACTTGGACAGTCTAGCTCTGGGGCCAACGTCCTGACTTTC

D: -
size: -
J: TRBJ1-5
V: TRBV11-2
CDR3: CASSFDNSNQPQHF
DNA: TGTGCCAGCAGCTTCGATAATAGCAATCAGCCCCAGCATTTT

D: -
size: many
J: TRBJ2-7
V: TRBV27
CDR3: CASSLRAATRTYEQYF
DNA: TGTGCCAGCAGTTTAAGGGCAGCTACACGAACCTACGAGCAGTACTTC

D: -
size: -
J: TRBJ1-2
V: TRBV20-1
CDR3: CSASDKDSFNYGYTF
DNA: TGCAGTGCTAGCGATAAGGACAGCTTTAACTATGGCTACACCTTC

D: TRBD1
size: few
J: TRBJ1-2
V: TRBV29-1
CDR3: CSVETGGASNYGYTF
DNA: TGCAGCGTTGAGACAGGGGGCGCTTCTAACTATGGCTACACCTTC

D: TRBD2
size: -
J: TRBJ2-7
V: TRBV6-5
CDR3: CASSPLAGGSSYEQYF
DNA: TGTGCCAGCAGCCCCCTCGCGGGGGGAAGCTCCTACGAGCAGTACTTC

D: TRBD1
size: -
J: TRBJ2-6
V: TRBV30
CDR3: CAWTLGQGGANVLTF
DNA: TGTGCCTGGACCCTGGGACAGGGAGGAGCCAACGTCCTGACTTTC

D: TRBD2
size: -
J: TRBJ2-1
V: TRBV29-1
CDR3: CSARRLAGQGRNNEQFF
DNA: TGCAGCGCCCGCCGCCTAGCGGGACAAGGTCGTAACAATGAGCAGTTCTTC

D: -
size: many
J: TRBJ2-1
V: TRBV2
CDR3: CASSSRRSGYNEQFF
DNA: TGTGCCAGCAGCTCACGAAGGAGCGGGTACAATGAGCAGTTCTTC

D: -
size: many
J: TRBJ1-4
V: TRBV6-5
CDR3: CASSQTVRMRGAEKLFF
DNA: TGTGCCAGCAGCCAAACCGTTAGGATGAGGGGAGCCGAAAAACTGTTTTTT

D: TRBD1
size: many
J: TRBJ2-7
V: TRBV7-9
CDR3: CASSWTGPEQYF
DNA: TGTGCCAGCAGCTGGACAGGGCCCGAGCAGTACTTC

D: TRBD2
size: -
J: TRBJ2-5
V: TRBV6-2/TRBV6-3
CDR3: CASSPKRESLETQYF
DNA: TGTGCCAGCAGTCCCAAGCGGGAGAGCCTGGAGACCCAGTACTTC

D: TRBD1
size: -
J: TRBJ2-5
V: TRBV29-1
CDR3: CSVAGRGRETQYF
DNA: TGCAGCGTTGCGGGCAGGGGGCGAGAGACCCAGTACTTC

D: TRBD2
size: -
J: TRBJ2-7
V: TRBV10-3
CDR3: CAISDGTSGVSYEQYF
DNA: TGTGCCATCAGTGACGGGACTAGCGGGGTGAGCTACGAGCAGTACTTC

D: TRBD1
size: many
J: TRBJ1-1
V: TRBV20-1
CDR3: CSARATGGTFF
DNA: TGCAGTGCTAGGGCCACAGGGGGGACTTTCTTT

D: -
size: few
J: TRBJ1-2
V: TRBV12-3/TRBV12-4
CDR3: CASSFSVGGYTF
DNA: TGTGCCAGCAGTTTTTCGGTCGGAGGCTACACCTTC

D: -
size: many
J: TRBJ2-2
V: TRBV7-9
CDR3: CASSPLALGNTGELFF
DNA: TGTGCCAGCAGCCCTCTGGCGCTAGGGAACACCGGGGAGCTGTTTTTT

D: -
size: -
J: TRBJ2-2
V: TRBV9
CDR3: CASSLVGQNTGELFF
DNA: TGTGCCAGCAGCCTCGTGGGCCAAAACACCGGGGAGCTGTTTTTT

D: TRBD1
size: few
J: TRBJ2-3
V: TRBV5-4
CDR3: CASSYRTGSTDTQYF
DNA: TGTGCCAGCAGCTATCGGACAGGGAGCACAGATACGCAGTATTTT

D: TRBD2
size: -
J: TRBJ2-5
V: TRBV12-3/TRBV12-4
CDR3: CASSWTSPLEETQYF
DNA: TGTGCCAGCAGTTGGACTAGCCCCCTTGAAGAGACCCAGTACTTC

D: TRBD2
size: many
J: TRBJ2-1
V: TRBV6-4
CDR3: CASSDATSGVNEQFF
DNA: TGTGCCAGCAGTGACGCTACTAGCGGGGTCAATGAGCAGTTCTTC